This T cell receptor (beta chain) was captured in a study of human T cells and chemical hapten exposure. Noted time point: patch test 2, 6 weeks after DPC sensitization. The treatment is: therapeutic diphenylcyclopropenone sensitization with weekly scalp DPC. The CDR3 length is 14 residues. Germline V CDR1 and CDR2: SGHRS, YFSETQ. V gave up 7 bases and J gave up 2 bases, with 14 bases separating them. MiXCR was run by TCRdb on the RACE reads, yielding one entry per CDR3 protein. The table lists approximately 89,000 distinct CDR3 sequences, roughly 10% of them singletons. Findings and caveats of the study: Compared to controls, expanded TCRs made significantly more large clusters of similar CDR3s. No shift was seen in TCRs above 1 in 1000 frequency with DPC sensitization. Expanded TCR counts at PT1 went up together with patch test score, a positive correlation.

For this clonotype: Its specificity is not known.

The sequencing used whole blood, collected in connection with sensitization to the hapten diphenylcyclopropenone (DPC). This sequence originates from a woman younger than 45 with alopecia areata. Some clones in this sample may be carry-over from other donors' samples. The V and J genes are TRBV5-1 and TRBJ2-3; tentative D call: TRBD2 (5 bases). The CDR3 nucleotides are TGCGCCAGCCGACCGACTATCCACACAGATACGCAGTATTTT. Protein product: CASRPTIHTDTQYF.